These T cell receptor beta chains were read from a single sample in a study of prognosis after radiotherapy for stage I lung cancer. TCRdb re-called the multiplex PCR reads with MiXCR, one entry per CDR3 protein. The table includes 31,000 or so distinct CDR3 sequences, about 43% detected once. The source material was PBMCs, sampled before or after stereotactic body radiation therapy (not recorded which). These receptors came from a donor aged 50 or older with non-small cell lung cancer. Both conserved end residues are part of each CDR3. A D gene is named only where the DNA matches it firmly. Expanded clones get a size class; other rows say once, few or many, or leave the size out.

j_call,d_call,v_call,clone_size,cdr3_length,cdr3_aa,cdr3_nt
TRBJ2-6,TRBD1,TRBV24-1,.,19,CATSEPPGQSGSGANVLTF,TGTGCCACCAGTGAACCACCGGGACAGTCGGGCTCTGGGGCCAACGTCCTGACTTTC
TRBJ2-7,.,TRBV18,many,14,CASSPGIEGREQYF,TGTGCCAGCTCACCAGGAATCGAGGGTCGCGAGCAGTACTTC
TRBJ2-2,.,TRBV7-2,.,15,CANSFTEGNTGELFF,TGTGCCAACAGCTTTACAGAGGGTAACACCGGGGAGCTGTTTTTT
TRBJ2-2,TRBD1,TRBV7-2,.,13,CASRTGGFGELFF,TGTGCCAGCAGGACAGGGGGCTTCGGGGAGCTGTTTTTT
TRBJ2-2,.,TRBV28,.,12,CASRVHTGALFF,TGTGCCAGCAGGGTCCACACCGGGGCGTTGTTTTTT
TRBJ1-1,.,TRBV7-3,many,18,CASSLAGGGSPQSAEAFF,TGTGCCAGCAGCTTAGCGGGGGGCGGTAGCCCGCAGTCCGCTGAAGCTTTCTTT
TRBJ2-1,.,TRBV12-3/TRBV12-4,.,16,CASSFRRGISYNEQFF,TGTGCCAGCAGTTTTCGTCGCGGGATCTCCTACAATGAGCAGTTCTTC
TRBJ1-2,.,TRBV27,many,16,CASSLGRAGNGRGYTF,TGTGCCAGCAGTTTGGGGCGAGCGGGGAATGGCCGTGGCTACACCTTC
TRBJ1-2,.,TRBV6-9,medium-sized,12,CASTSGDYGYTF,TGTGCCAGCACCTCCGGCGACTATGGCTACACCTTC
TRBJ2-2,.,TRBV7-2,medium-sized,13,CASSYEVNGELFF,TGTGCCAGCAGCTACGAGGTTAACGGGGAGCTGTTTTTT
TRBJ2-7,.,TRBV7-8,.,14,CASSLEGGDYEQYF,TGTGCCAGCAGCTTAGAGGGCGGGGATTACGAGCAGTACTTC
TRBJ1-2,.,TRBV19,many,13,CASSREQGLSYTF,TGTGCCAGTAGTAGGGAACAGGGTTTGAGCTACACCTTC
TRBJ2-7,TRBD2,TRBV24-1,.,13,CATQAGGSYEQYF,TGTGCCACACAGGCGGGAGGATCCTACGAGCAGTACTTC
TRBJ2-3,.,TRBV12-3/TRBV12-4,.,16,CASRGRGITGTDTQYF,TGTGCCAGCCGTGGCAGAGGGATTACTGGCACAGATACGCAGTATTTT
TRBJ2-1,.,TRBV7-9,.,16,CASSLSLDSDSVEQFF,TGTGCCAGCAGCTTGTCACTGGACTCAGATTCCGTCGAGCAGTTCTTC
TRBJ2-3,.,TRBV5-1,medium-sized,15,CASSFRAAGTDTQYF,TGCGCCAGCAGCTTCCGGGCCGCAGGGACAGATACGCAGTATTTT
TRBJ2-5,.,TRBV12-3/TRBV12-4,many,13,CASTQGGEETQYF,TGTGCCAGCACTCAAGGGGGGGAAGAGACCCAGTACTTC
TRBJ1-5,.,TRBV12-3/TRBV12-4,many,14,CASSFSGGNQPQHF,TGTGCCAGCAGTTTCTCGGGTGGCAATCAGCCCCAGCATTTT
TRBJ1-4,TRBD1,TRBV9,many,16,CASSSGTGFVNEKLFF,TGTGCCAGCAGCTCGGGGACAGGTTTTGTTAATGAAAAACTGTTTTTT
TRBJ2-5,.,TRBV25-1,.,13,CASSEYGTPNQYF,TGTGCCAGCAGTGAATACGGGACCCCGAACCAGTACTTC
TRBJ2-5,TRBD2,TRBV24-1,many,19,CATSPGPSGRVSFQETQYF,TGTGCCACCAGCCCGGGCCCTAGCGGGAGGGTGAGTTTTCAAGAGACCCAGTACTTC
TRBJ2-3,.,TRBV6-2/TRBV6-3,.,14,CATGRTAITDTLYF,TGTGCCACGGGTAGGACAGCCATCACAGATACGCTGTATTTT
TRBJ1-6,TRBD1,TRBV27,.,16,CASSPAGRGRGAPLHF,TGTGCCAGCAGTCCCGCGGGCAGGGGCAGGGGGGCACCCCTCCACTTT
TRBJ2-1,.,TRBV6-1,.,15,CASSTRQAGATEQFF,TGTGCCAGCAGCACCAGACAGGCCGGAGCCACTGAGCAGTTCTTC
TRBJ2-3,.,TRBV14,many,13,CASSQYSTDTQYF,TGTGCCAGCAGCCAATATTCCACAGATACGCAGTATTTT
TRBJ2-5,TRBD2,TRBV6-2/TRBV6-3,many,17,CASSYSGTSGVGETQYF,TGTGCCAGCAGTTACTCCGGGACTAGCGGGGTAGGAGAGACCCAGTACTTC
TRBJ1-1,.,TRBV29-1,many,13,CSVEESPGTEAFF,TGCAGCGTTGAAGAGTCCCCGGGCACTGAAGCTTTCTTT
TRBJ1-4,TRBD1,TRBV7-2,many,14,CASSPGGRDEKLFF,TGTGCCAGCAGCCCAGGGGGACGGGATGAAAAACTGTTTTTT
TRBJ2-2,TRBD2,TRBV29-1,.,13,CSVRGGIAGELFF,TGCAGCGTTAGGGGAGGGATTGCCGGGGAGCTGTTTTTT
TRBJ1-1,.,TRBV9,.,13,CASSVDSRKKASF,TGTGCCAGCAGCGTAGACTCAAGAAAAAAAGCTTCCTTT
TRBJ2-1,.,TRBV7-2,medium-sized,13,CASSQAGNNEQFF,TGTGCCAGCAGCCAGGCGGGAAACAATGAGCAGTTCTTC
TRBJ1-1,.,TRBV24-1,many,17,CATSDNSYGGMNTEAFF,TGTGCCACCAGTGATAATTCGTATGGAGGGATGAACACTGAAGCTTTCTTT
TRBJ1-5,TRBD1,TRBV4-1,.,16,CASSQAGQASNQPQHF,TGCGCCAGCAGCCAGGCCGGACAGGCCTCAAATCAGCCCCAGCATTTT
TRBJ2-6,.,TRBV6-1,many,19,CASSEKGGTGWSGANVLTF,TGTGCCAGCAGTGAAAAGGGGGGTACAGGTTGGAGTGGGGCCAACGTCCTGACTTTC
TRBJ2-3,.,TRBV12-3/TRBV12-4,.,18,CASSLSLGEREGTDTQYF,TGTGCCAGCAGTTTAAGCCTCGGGGAGAGGGAGGGCACAGATACGCAGTATTTT
TRBJ2-1,.,TRBV30,many,19,CAWASPPWRDGSSYNEQFF,TGTGCCTGGGCATCCCCCCCGTGGCGGGACGGGAGCTCCTACAATGAGCAGTTCTTC
TRBJ2-7,TRBD2,TRBV28,.,17,CASSGLRRLAYAYEQYF,TGTGCCAGCAGTGGTTTGCGTAGACTAGCTTATGCCTACGAGCAGTACTTC
TRBJ1-1,.,TRBV7-2,many,12,CASSDGYREAFF,TGTGCCAGCAGCGATGGCTACAGGGAGGCTTTCTTT
TRBJ2-3,TRBD2,TRBV19,.,13,CASSIGGRDTQYF,TGTGCCAGTAGTATTGGCGGGAGAGATACGCAGTATTTT
TRBJ1-1,.,TRBV11-3,.,12,CASRRGSAEAFF,TGTGCCAGCAGGCGAGGGTCGGCCGAAGCTTTCTTT
TRBJ1-5,TRBD1,TRBV5-1,.,14,CASSLTGGNQPQHF,TGCGCCAGCAGCTTGACAGGGGGCAATCAGCCCCAGCATTTT
TRBJ2-7,TRBD1,TRBV20-1,medium-sized,15,CSARKGDRGLREQYF,TGCAGTGCTAGAAAAGGTGACAGGGGGTTGAGGGAGCAGTACTTC
TRBJ2-2,TRBD2,TRBV4-1,many,14,CASSSLAGDGELFF,TGCGCCAGCAGCTCACTAGCGGGAGACGGGGAGCTGTTTTTT
TRBJ1-5,.,TRBV6-5,medium-sized,17,CASRPDSGGGDNQPQHF,TGTGCCAGCAGACCCGACAGTGGGGGGGGAGACAATCAGCCCCAGCATTTT
TRBJ2-3,TRBD2,TRBV7-2,.,16,CASSLVPGGDTDTQYF,TGTGCCAGCAGCTTAGTTCCGGGAGGCGACACAGATACGCAGTATTTT
TRBJ1-1,.,TRBV7-2,few,14,CASSLVSRGGEAFF,TGTGCCAGCAGCTTAGTCTCCCGCGGGGGTGAAGCTTTCTTT
TRBJ1-1,.,TRBV28,many,12,CASSVSTGEAFF,TGTGCCAGCTCGGTGTCCACGGGAGAAGCTTTCTTT
TRBJ2-5,TRBD1,TRBV27,.,15,CASSSGTGGAKTKYF,TGTGCCAGCAGTTCCGGGACAGGGGGTGCGAAGACCAAGTACTTC
TRBJ2-1,.,TRBV20-1,.,14,CSARGSRSYNDQFF,TGCAGTGCCCGGGGCTCGCGGAGCTACAATGATCAGTTCTTC
TRBJ1-2,.,TRBV6-2/TRBV6-3,.,13,CASSPTVEWFYTF,TGTGCCAGCAGCCCTACCGTGGAGTGGTTCTACACCTTC
TRBJ1-5,TRBD1,TRBV19,.,18,CASSMGSVSRGQGQPQHF,TGTGCCAGTAGTATGGGGTCGGTGTCCAGGGGGCAAGGTCAGCCCCAGCATTTT
TRBJ2-7,TRBD1,TRBV12-5,.,14,CASGLGDRGHEQYF,TGTGCTAGTGGTTTGGGGGACAGGGGGCACGAGCAGTACTTC
TRBJ1-5,.,TRBV12-3/TRBV12-4,.,14,CASSFEGPAQPQHF,TGTGCCAGCAGTTTCGAAGGGCCCGCTCAGCCCCAGCATTTT